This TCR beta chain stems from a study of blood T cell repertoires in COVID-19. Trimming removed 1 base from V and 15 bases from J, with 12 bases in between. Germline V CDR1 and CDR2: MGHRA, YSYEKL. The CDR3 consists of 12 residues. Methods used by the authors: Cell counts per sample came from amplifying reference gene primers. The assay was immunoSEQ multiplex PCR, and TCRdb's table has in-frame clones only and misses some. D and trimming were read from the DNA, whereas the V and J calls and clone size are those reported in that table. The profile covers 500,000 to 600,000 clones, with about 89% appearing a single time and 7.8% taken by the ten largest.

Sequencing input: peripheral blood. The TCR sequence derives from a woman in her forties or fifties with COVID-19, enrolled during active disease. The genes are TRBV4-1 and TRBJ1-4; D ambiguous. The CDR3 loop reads CASSQGSTRMFF. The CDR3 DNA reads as TGCGCCAGCAGCCAAGGCTCGACACGGATGTTTTTT.